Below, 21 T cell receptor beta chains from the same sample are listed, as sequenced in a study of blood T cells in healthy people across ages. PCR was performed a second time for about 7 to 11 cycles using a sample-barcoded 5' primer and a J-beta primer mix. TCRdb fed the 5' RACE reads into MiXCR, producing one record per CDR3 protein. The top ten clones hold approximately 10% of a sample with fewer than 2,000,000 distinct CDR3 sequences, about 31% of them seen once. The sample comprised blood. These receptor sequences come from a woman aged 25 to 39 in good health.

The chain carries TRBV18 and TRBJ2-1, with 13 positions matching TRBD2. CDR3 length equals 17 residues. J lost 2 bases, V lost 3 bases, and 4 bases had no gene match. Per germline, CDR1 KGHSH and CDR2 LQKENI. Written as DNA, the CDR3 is TGTGCCAGCTCACCGGGACTAGCGGGAACTACCTACAATGAGCAGTTCTTC. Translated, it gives CASSPGLAGTTYNEQFF.

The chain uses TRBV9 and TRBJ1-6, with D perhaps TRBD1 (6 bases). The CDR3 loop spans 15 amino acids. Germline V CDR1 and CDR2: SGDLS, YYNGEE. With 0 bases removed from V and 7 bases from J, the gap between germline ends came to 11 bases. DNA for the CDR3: TGTGCCAGCAGCGTAGATGGGGGGACAAATTCACCCCTCCACTTT. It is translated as CASSVDGGTNSPLHF.

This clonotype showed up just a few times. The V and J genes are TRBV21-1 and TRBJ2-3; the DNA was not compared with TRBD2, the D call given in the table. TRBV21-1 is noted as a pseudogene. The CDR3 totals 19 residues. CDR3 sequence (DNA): TGTGCCAGCAGCACAAGACTAGCGGGAGATGTGCAACCGGCAGATACGCAGTATTTT. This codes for CASSTRLAGDVQPADTQYF.

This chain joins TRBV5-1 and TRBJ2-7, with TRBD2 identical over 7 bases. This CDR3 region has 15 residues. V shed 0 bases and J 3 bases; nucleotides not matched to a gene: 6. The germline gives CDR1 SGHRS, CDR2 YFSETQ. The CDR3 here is CASSLEAGRNYEQYF. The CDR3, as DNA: TGCGCCAGCAGCTTGGAAGCGGGACGGAACTACGAGCAGTACTTC.

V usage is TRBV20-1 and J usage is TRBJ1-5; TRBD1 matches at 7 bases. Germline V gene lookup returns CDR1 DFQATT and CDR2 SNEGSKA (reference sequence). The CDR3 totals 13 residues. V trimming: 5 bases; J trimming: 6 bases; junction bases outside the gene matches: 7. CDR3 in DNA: TGCAGTGCTCCTACAGGGGAGGGTCAGCCCCAGCATTTT. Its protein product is CSAPTGEGQPQHF.

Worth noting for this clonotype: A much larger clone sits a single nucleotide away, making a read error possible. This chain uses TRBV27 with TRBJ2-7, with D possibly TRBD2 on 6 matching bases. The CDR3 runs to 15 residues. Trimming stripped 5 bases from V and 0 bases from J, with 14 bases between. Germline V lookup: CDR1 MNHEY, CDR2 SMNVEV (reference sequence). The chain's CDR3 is CASSNRDSSSYEQYF. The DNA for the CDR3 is TGTGCCAGCAGTAACCGGGACTCCAGCTCCTACGAGCAGTACTTC.

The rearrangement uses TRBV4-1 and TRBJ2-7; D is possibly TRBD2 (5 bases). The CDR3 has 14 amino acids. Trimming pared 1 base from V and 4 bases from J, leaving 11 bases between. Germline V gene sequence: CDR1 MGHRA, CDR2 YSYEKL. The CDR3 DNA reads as TGCGCCAGCAGCCAAGTAGGCAGGAGGTACGAGCAGTACTTC. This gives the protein CASSQVGRRYEQYF.

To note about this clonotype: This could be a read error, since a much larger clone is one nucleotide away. This CDR3 is CSVASGRDITYKQYF. The DNA of the CDR3 is TGCAGCGTGGCCAGCGGGCGGGACATCACCTACAAGCAGTACTTC. The V and J genes are TRBV29-1 and TRBJ2-7; D is tentatively TRBD1 or TRBD2 (6 bases each). Germline loops: CDR1 SQVTM, CDR2 ANQGSEA. This CDR3 has 15 amino acids.

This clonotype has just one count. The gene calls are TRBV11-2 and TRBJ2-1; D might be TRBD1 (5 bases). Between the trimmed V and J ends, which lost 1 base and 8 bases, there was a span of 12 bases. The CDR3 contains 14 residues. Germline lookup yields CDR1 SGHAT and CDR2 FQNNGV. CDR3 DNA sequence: TGTGCCAGCAGCTTAGTTCCAGGGCCGCATGAGCAGTTCTTC. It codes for CASSLVPGPHEQFF. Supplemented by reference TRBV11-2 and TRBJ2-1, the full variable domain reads EAGVAQSPRYKIIEKRQSVAFWCNPISGHATLYWYQQILGQGPKLLIQFQNNGVVDDSQLPKDRFSAERLKGVDSTLKIQPAKLEDSAVYLCASSLVPGPHEQFFGPGTRLTVL.

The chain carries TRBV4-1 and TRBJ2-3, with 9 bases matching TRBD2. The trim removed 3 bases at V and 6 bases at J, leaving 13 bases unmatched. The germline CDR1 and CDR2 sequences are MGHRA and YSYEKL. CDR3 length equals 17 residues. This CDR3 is CASSHPPRRGRADTQYF. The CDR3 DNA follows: TGCGCCAGCAGCCATCCCCCTCGGCGCGGGAGGGCCGATACGCAGTATTTT.

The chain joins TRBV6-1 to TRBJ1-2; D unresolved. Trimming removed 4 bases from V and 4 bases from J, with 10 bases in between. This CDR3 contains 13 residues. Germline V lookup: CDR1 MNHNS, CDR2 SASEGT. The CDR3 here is CASSGRESYGYTF. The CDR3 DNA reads TGTGCCAGCAGTGGCCGGGAGTCCTATGGCTACACCTTC.

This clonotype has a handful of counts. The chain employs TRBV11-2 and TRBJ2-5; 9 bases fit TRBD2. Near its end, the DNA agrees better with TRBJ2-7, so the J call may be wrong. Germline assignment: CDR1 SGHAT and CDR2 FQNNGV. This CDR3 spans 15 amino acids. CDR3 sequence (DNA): TGTGCCAGCAGACTTGCGCTAGCGGGACGCTACGAGCAGTACTTC. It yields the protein CASRLALAGRYEQYF.

The CDR3 region is CASSPLRTAYEQYF. CDR3 nucleotides: TGCGCCAGCAGCCCTCTACGGACAGCGTACGAGCAGTACTTC. This rearrangement joins TRBV5-1 to TRBJ2-7; D may be TRBD1 (6 bases). V dropped 4 bases and J dropped 4 bases, with 15 bases sitting between them. The CDR3 runs 14 residues. Germline CDR1 is SGHRS and CDR2 is YFSETQ.

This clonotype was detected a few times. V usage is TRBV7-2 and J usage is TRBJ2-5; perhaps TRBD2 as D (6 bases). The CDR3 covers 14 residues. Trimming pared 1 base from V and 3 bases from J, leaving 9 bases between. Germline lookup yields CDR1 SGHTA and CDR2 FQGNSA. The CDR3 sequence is CASSLVLAEETQYF. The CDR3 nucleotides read TGTGCCAGCAGCTTAGTTTTAGCGGAAGAGACCCAGTACTTC.

The CDR3 region has the DNA TGCAGTGCTAGACCCCTAGCCGGAGATACGCAGTATTTT. This codes for CSARPLAGDTQYF. The rearrangement joins TRBV20-1 to TRBJ2-3; D is perhaps TRBD2 (5 bases). Per germline, CDR1 DFQATT and CDR2 SNEGSKA (reference sequence). The V end was cut by 2 bases, the J end by 5 bases, with 11 bases between. The CDR3 is 13 residues long.

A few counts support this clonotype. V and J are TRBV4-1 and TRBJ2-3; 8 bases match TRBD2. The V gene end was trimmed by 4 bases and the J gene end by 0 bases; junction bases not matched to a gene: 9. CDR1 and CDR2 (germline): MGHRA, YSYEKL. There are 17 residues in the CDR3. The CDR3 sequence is CASSPQLAEASTDTQYF. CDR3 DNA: TGCGCCAGCAGCCCTCAACTAGCGGAGGCTAGCACAGATACGCAGTATTTT.

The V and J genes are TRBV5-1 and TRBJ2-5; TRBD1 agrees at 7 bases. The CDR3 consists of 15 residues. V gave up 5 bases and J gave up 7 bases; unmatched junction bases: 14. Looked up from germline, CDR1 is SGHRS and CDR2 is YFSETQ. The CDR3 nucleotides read TGCGCCAGCAGAGTCGGAGACAGGGACCGTGGGACCCAGTACTTC. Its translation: CASRVGDRDRGTQYF.

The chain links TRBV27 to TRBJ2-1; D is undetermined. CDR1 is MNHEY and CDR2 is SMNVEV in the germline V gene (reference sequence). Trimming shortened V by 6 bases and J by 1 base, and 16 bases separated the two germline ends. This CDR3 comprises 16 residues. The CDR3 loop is CASRAALRSSYNEQFF. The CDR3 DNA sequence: TGTGCCAGCAGGGCCGCCCTCAGGTCTTCCTACAATGAGCAGTTCTTC.

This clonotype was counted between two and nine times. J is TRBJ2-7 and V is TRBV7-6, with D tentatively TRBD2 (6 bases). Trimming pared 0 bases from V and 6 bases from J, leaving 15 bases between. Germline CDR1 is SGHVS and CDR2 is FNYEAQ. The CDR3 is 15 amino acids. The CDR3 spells CASSLAPGTPLEQYF. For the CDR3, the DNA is TGTGCCAGCAGCTTAGCGCCCGGGACTCCGCTCGAGCAGTACTTC.

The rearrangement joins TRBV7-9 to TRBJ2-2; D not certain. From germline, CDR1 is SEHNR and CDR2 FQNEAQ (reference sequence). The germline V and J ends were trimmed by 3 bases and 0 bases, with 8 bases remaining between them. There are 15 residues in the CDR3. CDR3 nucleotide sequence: TGTGCCAGCAGCTTGTCCGGCACGAACACCGGGGAGCTGTTTTTT. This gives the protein CASSLSGTNTGELFF.

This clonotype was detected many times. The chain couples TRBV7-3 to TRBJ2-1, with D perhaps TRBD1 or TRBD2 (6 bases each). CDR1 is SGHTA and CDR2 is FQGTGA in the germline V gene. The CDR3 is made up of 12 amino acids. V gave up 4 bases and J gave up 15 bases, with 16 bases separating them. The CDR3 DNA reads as TGTGCCAGCAGCTCCGATAGGGGGGCCATGTTCTTC. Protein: CASSSDRGAMFF.